This T cell receptor (beta chain) was observed in a study of T and B cells in COVID-19 patients. Study-level background: Blood was sampled from COVID-19 patients who were either actively infected or recovered.

TRB rearrangements were amplified by multiplex PCR with BIOMED2 TRB-A/B primers. One entry per CDR3 protein, called by TCRdb with MiXCR from the multiplex PCR reads. The data contain around 10,000 distinct CDR3 sequences, roughly 35% of them singletons. Each TRB amplification used roughly 250-550 ng of genomic DNA from blood. Study observations and caveats: Active COVID-19 showed highly clonal TRB repertoires; recovery showed diversity and richness above healthy donors. Patients with COVID-19 reportedly showed strongly skewed T cell receptor beta variable and joining gene usage.

Points on this clonotype: The antigen remains unidentified.

The specimen sequenced was blood. The receptor comes from a human donor with active COVID-19.

The CDR3 protein is CASSSDGQETQYF. The CDR3 bases are TGTGCCAGCAGCTCGGACGGCCAAGAGACCCAGTACTTC. This rearrangement joins TRBV11-3 to TRBJ2-5; D remains unclear. V gave up 4 bases and J gave up 1 base, with 7 bases separating them. This CDR3 spans 13 amino acids. CDR1 is SGHNT and CDR2 is YENEEA in the germline V gene.